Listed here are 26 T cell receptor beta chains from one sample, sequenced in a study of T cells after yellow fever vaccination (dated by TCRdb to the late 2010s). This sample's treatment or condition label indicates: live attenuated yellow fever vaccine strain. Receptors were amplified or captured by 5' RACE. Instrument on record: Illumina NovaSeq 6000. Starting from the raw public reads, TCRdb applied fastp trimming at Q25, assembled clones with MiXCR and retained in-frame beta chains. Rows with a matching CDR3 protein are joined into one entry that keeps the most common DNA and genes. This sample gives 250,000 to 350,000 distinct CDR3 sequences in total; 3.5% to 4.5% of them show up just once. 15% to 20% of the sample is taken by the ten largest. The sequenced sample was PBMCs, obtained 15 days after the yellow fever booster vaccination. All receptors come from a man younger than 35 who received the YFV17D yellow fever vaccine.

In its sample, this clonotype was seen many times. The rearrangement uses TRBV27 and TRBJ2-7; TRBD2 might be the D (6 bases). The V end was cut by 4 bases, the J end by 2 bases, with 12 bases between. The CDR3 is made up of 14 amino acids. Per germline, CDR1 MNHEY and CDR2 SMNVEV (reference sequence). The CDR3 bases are TGTGCCAGCAGTTGGGCAGGGACTCCCTACGAGCAGTACTTC. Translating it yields CASSWAGTPYEQYF.

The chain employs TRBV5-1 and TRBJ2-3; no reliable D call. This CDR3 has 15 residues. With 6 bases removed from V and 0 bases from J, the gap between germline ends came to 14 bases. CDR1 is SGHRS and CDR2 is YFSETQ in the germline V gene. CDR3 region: CASTQVDPSTDTQYF. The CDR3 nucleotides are TGCGCCAGCACCCAGGTAGATCCTAGCACAGATACGCAGTATTTT.

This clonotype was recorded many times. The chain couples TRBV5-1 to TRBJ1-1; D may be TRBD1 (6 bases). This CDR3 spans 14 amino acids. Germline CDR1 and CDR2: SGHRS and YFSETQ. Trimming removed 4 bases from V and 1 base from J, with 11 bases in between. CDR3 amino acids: CASSGRDKNTEAFF. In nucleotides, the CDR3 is TGCGCCAGCAGCGGCCGGGACAAGAACACTGAAGCTTTCTTT.

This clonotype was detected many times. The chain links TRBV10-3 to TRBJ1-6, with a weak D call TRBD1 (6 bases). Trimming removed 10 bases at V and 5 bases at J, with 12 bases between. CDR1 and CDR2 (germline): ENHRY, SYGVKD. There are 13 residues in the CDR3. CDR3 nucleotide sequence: TGTGCCAACGGGGGGGGCCATAATTCACCCCTCCACTTT. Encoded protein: CANGGGHNSPLHF.

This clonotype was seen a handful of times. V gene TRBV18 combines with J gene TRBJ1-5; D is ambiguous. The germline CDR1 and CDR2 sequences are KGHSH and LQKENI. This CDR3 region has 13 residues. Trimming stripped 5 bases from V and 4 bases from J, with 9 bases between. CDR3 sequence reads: CASSAGENQPQHF. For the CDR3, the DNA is TGTGCCAGCTCAGCCGGGGAGAATCAGCCCCAGCATTTT.

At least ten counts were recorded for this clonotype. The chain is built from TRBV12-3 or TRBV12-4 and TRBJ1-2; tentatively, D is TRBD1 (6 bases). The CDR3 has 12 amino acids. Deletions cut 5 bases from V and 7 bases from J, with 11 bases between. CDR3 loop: CASSGGAGGYTF. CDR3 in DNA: TGTGCCAGCAGTGGGGGGGCCGGTGGCTACACCTTC.

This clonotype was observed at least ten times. CDR3 region: CASSYRTSGGYGYTF. The CDR3 region has the DNA TGTGCCAGCAGCTACCGGACGTCCGGGGGATATGGCTACACCTTC. The rearrangement joins TRBV7-2 to TRBJ1-2; possibly TRBD1 for D (5 bases). Germline CDR1 SGHTA, CDR2 FQGNSA. V lost 4 bases to trimming and J lost 5 bases, with 17 bases between them. The CDR3 sequence is 15 residues long. The full variable domain, its missing parts supplied by reference TRBV7-2 and TRBJ1-2, is GAGVSQSPSNKVTEKGKDVELRCDPISGHTALYWYRQSLGQGLEFLIYFQGNSAPDKSGLPSDRFSAERTGGSVSTLTIQRTQQEDSAVYLCASSYRTSGGYGYTFGSGTRLTVV.

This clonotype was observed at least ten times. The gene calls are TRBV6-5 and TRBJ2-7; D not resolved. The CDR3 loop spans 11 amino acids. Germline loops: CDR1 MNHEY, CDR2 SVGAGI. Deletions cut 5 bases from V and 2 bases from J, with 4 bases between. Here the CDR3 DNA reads TGTGCCAGCAGTCACCCCTACGAGCAGTACGTC. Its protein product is CASSHPYEQYV.

The CDR3 reads CASSLEYVTGELFF. The CDR3 region has the DNA TGTGCCAGCAGCTTAGAATATGTGACCGGGGAGCTGTTTTTT. The chain is built from TRBV7-9 and TRBJ2-2; D is unclear. CDR3 size: 14 residues. CDR1 and CDR2 (germline): SEHNR, FQNEAQ (reference sequence). V shed 1 base and J shed 5 bases, with 8 bases lying between them.

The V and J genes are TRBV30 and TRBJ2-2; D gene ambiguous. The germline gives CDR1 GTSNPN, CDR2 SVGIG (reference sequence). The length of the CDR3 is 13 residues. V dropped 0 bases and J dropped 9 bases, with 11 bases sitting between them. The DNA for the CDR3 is TGTGCCTGGAGTGTGGGAATGAGCAGGGAGCTGTTTTTT. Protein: CAWSVGMSRELFF.

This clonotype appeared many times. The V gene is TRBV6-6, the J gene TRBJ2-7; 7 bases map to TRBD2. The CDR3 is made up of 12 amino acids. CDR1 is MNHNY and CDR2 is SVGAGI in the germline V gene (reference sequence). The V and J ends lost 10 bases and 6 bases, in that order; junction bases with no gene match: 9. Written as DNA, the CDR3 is TGTGCCATCTCGACGGGCGGGAGCGAGCAGTACTTC. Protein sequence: CAISTGGSEQYF.

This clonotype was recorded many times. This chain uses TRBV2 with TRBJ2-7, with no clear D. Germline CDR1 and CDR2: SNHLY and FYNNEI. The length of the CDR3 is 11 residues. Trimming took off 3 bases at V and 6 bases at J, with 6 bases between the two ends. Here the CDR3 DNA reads TGTGCCAGCAGTGAGGCCAGCGAGCAGTACTTC. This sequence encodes CASSEASEQYF.

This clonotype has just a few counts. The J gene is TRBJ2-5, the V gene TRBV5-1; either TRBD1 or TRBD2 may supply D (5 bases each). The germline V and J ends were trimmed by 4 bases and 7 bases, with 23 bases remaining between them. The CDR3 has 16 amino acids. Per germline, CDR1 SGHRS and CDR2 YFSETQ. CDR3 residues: CASSPRPEDPGGTQYF. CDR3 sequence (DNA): TGCGCCAGCAGCCCCCGCCCGGAGGATCCTGGGGGGACCCAGTACTTC.

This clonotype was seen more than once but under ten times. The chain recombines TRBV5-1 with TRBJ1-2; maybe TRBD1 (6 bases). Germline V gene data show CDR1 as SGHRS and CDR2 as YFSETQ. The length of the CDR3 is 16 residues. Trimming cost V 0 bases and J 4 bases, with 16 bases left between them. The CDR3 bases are TGCGCCAGCAGCTTGGCGTCGAGGGGGGACCTCTATGGCTACACCTTC. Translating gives CASSLASRGDLYGYTF.

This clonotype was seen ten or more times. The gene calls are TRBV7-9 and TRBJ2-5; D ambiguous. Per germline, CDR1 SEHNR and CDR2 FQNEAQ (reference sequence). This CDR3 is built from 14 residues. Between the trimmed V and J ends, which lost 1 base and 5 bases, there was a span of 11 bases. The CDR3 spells CASSLVSLGETQYF. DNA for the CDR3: TGTGCCAGCAGCTTAGTATCTTTGGGGGAGACCCAGTACTTC.

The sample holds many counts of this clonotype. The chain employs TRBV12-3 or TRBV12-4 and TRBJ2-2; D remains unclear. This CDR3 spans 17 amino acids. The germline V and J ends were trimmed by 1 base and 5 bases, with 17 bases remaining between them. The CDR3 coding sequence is TGTGCCAGCAGTTTAGTGTTCCAGACCCTAGAGACCGGGGAGCTGTTTTTT. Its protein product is CASSLVFQTLETGELFF.

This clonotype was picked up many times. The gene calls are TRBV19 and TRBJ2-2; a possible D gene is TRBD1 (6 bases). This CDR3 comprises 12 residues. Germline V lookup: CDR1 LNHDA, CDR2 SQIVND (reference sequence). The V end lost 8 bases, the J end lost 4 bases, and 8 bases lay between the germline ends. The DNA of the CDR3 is TGTGCCAGTTGGACAGCCACCGGGGAGCTGTTTTTT. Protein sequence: CASWTATGELFF.

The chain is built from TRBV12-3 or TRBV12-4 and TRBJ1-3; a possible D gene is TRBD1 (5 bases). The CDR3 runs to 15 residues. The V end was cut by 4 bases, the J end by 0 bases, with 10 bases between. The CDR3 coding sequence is TGTGCCAGCAGTTCGGGGGGTCTCTCTGGAAACACCATATATTTT. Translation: CASSSGGLSGNTIYF.

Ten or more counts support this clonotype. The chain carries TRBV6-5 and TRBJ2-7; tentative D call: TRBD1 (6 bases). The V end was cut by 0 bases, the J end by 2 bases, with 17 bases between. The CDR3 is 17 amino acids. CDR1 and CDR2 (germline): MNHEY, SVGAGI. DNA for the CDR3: TGTGCCAGCAGTTACTCGATAGACGCAGGGGCCCCCTACGAGCAGTACTTC. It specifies CASSYSIDAGAPYEQYF.

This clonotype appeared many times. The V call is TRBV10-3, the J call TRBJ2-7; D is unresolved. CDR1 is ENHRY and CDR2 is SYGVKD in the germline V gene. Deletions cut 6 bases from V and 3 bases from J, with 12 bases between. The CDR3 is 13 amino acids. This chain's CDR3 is CAISSYANYEQYV. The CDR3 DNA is TGTGCCATCAGCAGTTACGCGAACTACGAGCAGTACGTC.

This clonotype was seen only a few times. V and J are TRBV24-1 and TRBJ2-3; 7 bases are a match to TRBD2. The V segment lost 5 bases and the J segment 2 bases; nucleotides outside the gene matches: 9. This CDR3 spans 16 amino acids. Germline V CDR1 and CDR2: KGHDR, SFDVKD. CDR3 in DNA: TGTGCCACCAGTGGTTTAGCGGGTAAAAACACAGATACGCAGTATTTT. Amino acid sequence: CATSGLAGKNTDTQYF.

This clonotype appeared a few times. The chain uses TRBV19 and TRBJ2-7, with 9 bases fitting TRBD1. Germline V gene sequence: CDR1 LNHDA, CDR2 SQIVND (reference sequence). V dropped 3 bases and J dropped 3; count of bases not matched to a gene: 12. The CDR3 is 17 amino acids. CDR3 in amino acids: CASSILSGTGKGYEQYF. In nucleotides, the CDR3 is TGTGCCAGTAGTATCCTTTCCGGGACAGGGAAGGGCTACGAGCAGTACTTC.

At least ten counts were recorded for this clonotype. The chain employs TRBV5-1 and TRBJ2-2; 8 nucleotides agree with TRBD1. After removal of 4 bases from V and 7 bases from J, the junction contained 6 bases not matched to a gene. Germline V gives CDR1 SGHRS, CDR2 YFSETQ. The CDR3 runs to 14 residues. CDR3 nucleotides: TGCGCCAGCAGCCTGGACAGGGAGGACGGGGAGCTGTTTTTT. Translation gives CASSLDREDGELFF. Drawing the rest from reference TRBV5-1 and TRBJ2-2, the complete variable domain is KAGVTQTPRYLIKTRGQQVTLSCSPISGHRSVSWYQQTPGQGLQFLFEYFSETQRNKGNFPGRFSGRQFSNSRSEMNVSTLELGDSALYLCASSLDREDGELFFGEGSRLTVL.

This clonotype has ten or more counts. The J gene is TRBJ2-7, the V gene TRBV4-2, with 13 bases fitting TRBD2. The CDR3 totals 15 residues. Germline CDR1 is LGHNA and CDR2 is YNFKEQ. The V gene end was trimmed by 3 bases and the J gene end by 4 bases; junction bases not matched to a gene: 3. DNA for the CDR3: TGTGCCAGCAGCCAGGAGACTAGCGGGGGGTACGAGCAGTACTTC. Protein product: CASSQETSGGYEQYF.

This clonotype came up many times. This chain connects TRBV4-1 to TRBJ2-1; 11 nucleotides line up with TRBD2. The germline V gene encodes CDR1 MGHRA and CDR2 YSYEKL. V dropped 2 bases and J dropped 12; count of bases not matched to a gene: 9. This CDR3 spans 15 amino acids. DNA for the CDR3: TGCGCCAGCAGCCAAAATCTAGCGGGGGGCCTAGGGCAGTTCTTC. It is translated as CASSQNLAGGLGQFF.

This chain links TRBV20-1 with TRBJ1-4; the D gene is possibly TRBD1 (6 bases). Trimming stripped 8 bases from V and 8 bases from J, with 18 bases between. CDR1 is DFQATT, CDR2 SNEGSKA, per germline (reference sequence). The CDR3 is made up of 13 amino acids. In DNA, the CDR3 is TGCAGTACCCCGACGGGGGCGGGAGAAAAACTGTTTTTT. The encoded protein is CSTPTGAGEKLFF.